A single sample gave rise to the 10 T cell receptor beta chains below, sequenced in a study of shared clonotypes between healthy human individuals. Naive CD8 cells lacked CD45RO and underwent positive selection for CCR7, leaving out terminally differentiated effector memory CD45RA+ cells. Using immunoSEQ multiplex PCR, the repertoire was profiled, and TCRdb retains in-frame clones only, with some absent. Here the sample spans about 2 million clones, roughly 94% being singletons. The specimen was naive CD8+ T cells sorted from blood. These receptors were obtained from a man younger than 30 in good health.

J is TRBJ2-1 and V is TRBV11-2, with D possibly being TRBD2 (6 bases). V lost 5 bases and J lost 6, with 14 bases in between. This CDR3 has 14 amino acids. The germline CDR1 and CDR2 sequences are SGHAT and FQNNGV. CDR3 protein: CASSRGETSNEQFF. Here the CDR3 DNA reads TGTGCCAGCAGCAGGGGCGAGACTAGCAATGAGCAGTTCTTC.

This chain links TRBV10-3 with TRBJ2-7; TRBD1 aligns across 10 bases. V shed 4 bases, J shed 4 bases, and the junction held 7 bases outside the gene matches. Germline CDR1 ENHRY, CDR2 SYGVKD. The CDR3 length is 15 residues. The CDR3 bases are TGTGCCATCAGTGGGGAATGGACAGGGGGTTACGAGCAGTACTTC. It yields the protein CAISGEWTGGYEQYF.

The rearrangement joins TRBV28 to TRBJ2-5; 8 positions match TRBD2. The ends lost 10 bases at V and 3 bases at J; junction bases unmatched: 7. The CDR3 loop spans 13 amino acids. From germline, CDR1 is MDHEN and CDR2 SYDVKM. CDR3 in amino acids: CATRDSGEETQYF. Written as DNA, the CDR3 is TGTGCCACAAGGGATAGCGGGGAAGAGACCCAGTACTTC.

About this clone: The junction departs from the called germline gene at one end, perhaps through a read error. The chain uses TRBV6-5 and TRBJ1-1; perhaps TRBD1 as D (6 bases). Germline values: CDR1 MNHEY, CDR2 SVGAGI. CDR3 length: 14 amino acids. CDR3 DNA: TGTGCCAGCGGTTACAGGGAAGGCACCACTGAAGCTTTCTTT. Protein sequence: CASGYREGTTEAFF.

This clone was counted a few times. This chain links TRBV10-3 with TRBJ1-1; tentative D call: TRBD1 (5 bases). This CDR3 has 15 residues. V dropped 3 bases and J dropped 6 bases, with 17 bases sitting between them. Germline V gene lookup returns CDR1 ENHRY and CDR2 SYGVKD. CDR3 bases: TGTGCCATCAGTGAAAACCAGGGTACTCGGGCTGAAGCTTTCTTT. It translates to CAISENQGTRAEAFF.

A note on this clone: The same CDR3 arises from other DNA sequences in this sample as well. The chain is built from TRBV27 and TRBJ2-5, with 13 bases identical to TRBD2. The CDR3 totals 15 residues. V lost 5 bases and J lost 5; bases outside the gene matches: 5. Germline V lookup: CDR1 MNHEY, CDR2 SMNVEV (reference sequence). For the CDR3, the DNA is TGTGCCAGCAGTCCAGGGACTAGCGGGACTGAGACCCAGTACTTC. Translated: CASSPGTSGTETQYF.

V usage is TRBV9 and J usage is TRBJ1-6, with 7 bases identical to TRBD1. With V trimmed by 3 bases and J by 1 base, 7 bases remained unmatched. Germline V gene sequence: CDR1 SGDLS, CDR2 YYNGEE. The length of the CDR3 is 17 residues. Here the CDR3 DNA reads TGTGCCAGCAGCGAATTAGACAGGGCGTCCTATAATTCACCCCTCCACTTT. It specifies CASSELDRASYNSPLHF.

Worth noting for this clone: Compared with germline, one end of the junction differs, possibly owing to a read error. This rearrangement joins TRBV7-7 to TRBJ2-5, with TRBD2 identical over 8 bases. The CDR3 runs to 18 residues. Germline V gives CDR1 SSHAT, CDR2 FNYEAQ (reference sequence). CDR3 in DNA: TGTGCTAGCAGCCCTCGATATACGGGAGGGCCTGACCAAGAGACCCAGTACTTC. Protein product: CASSPRYTGGPDQETQYF.

The rearrangement links TRBV7-9 to TRBJ2-5; D is possibly TRBD1 or TRBD2 (5 bases each). V shed 3 bases and J shed 4 bases, with 15 bases lying between them. CDR3 length: 15 amino acids. CDR1 is SEHNR and CDR2 is FQNEAQ in the germline V gene (reference sequence). The CDR3 sequence is CASSFRGAYSETQYF. CDR3 sequence (DNA): TGTGCCAGCAGCTTCAGAGGGGCGTATTCAGAGACCCAGTACTTC.

To note about this clone: The same CDR3 also results from other DNA sequences found in this sample. The chain combines TRBV9 with TRBJ2-2; no firm D call. With 0 bases removed from V and 2 bases from J, the gap between germline ends came to 5 bases. Germline assignment: CDR1 SGDLS and CDR2 YYNGEE. The CDR3 is 14 residues long. The CDR3 reads CASSVVGNTGELFF. The CDR3 nucleotides read TGTGCCAGCAGCGTAGTGGGAAACACCGGGGAGCTGTTTTTT. Full variable domain (rest looked up from reference TRBV9 and TRBJ2-2): DSGVTQTPKHLITATGQRVTLRCSPRSGDLSVYWYQQSLDQGLQFLIQYYNGEERAKGNILERFSAQQFPDLHSELNLSSLELGDSALYFCASSVVGNTGELFFGEGSRLTVL.